This T cell receptor beta chain was sequenced for a study of T cell responses to AZD1222 COVID-19 vaccine. Samples with a second dose at about 4 or about 12 weeks were pooled together. Notes on this clone: Its target is unknown.

This CDR3 spans 13 amino acids. V lost 0 bases and J 6 bases, leaving 7 bases between the germline ends. Germline lookup yields CDR1 SGHNT and CDR2 YENEEA. TCRdb's copy holds only in-frame clones and misses some; the assay was immunoSEQ multiplex PCR. The table has 100,000 or so clones, roughly 86% seen once. Study results and caveats: Repertoire collection took place solely once the T cell response had peaked. Unmutated variant regions are reportedly targeted by nearly half of spike-specific TCRs. The study found vaccine-associated CD4 TCRs spanning spike, dominant at 160-218 and 743-854.

Sample: peripheral blood, taken 28 days after the second AZD1222 dose. The receptor was derived from an adult who received the AZD1222 COVID-19 vaccine. The J gene is TRBJ2-3, the V gene TRBV11-3; perhaps TRBD2 as D (5 bases). CDR3 sequence (DNA): TGTGCCAGCAGCTTAGAAGGCGGGGATACGCAGTATTTT. Encoded protein: CASSLEGGDTQYF.